This entry lists 27 T cell receptor beta chains sequenced from one sample in a study of OX40 agonist ivuxolimab in advanced cancers. Measured with immunoSEQ multiplex PCR; TCRdb has only the in-frame clones, and not every one. In the table there are some 97,000 clones, around 89% of which are singletons. This specimen was CD4+ or CD8+ T cells sorted from blood, taken in a trial of the OX40 agonist ivuxolimab. The receptors were gathered from an adult with an advanced solid tumor such as melanoma, head and neck, liver or kidney cancer.

The chain employs TRBV9 and TRBJ2-1, with 8 bases lining up with TRBD2. After removal of 3 bases from V and 0 bases from J, the junction contained 5 bases not matched to a gene. The CDR3 sequence is 16 residues long. Germline V lookup: CDR1 SGDLS, CDR2 YYNGEE. CDR3: CASSGLAGSSYNEQFF. The CDR3 coding sequence is TGTGCCAGCAGCGGGTTAGCGGGGAGCTCCTACAATGAGCAGTTCTTC.

V gene TRBV6-1 combines with J gene TRBJ1-2; D is undetermined. Germline V CDR1 and CDR2: MNHNS, SASEGT. The CDR3 runs to 14 residues. Trimming cost V 7 bases and J 5 bases, with 17 bases left between them. The CDR3 sequence: CASTAVVASYGYTF. For the CDR3, the DNA is TGTGCCAGCACCGCAGTGGTTGCCTCTTATGGCTACACCTTC.

Notes on this clone: A junction boundary mismatches the germline segment, possibly from a read error. The chain has TRBV6-1 and TRBJ1-4; D gene ambiguous. The germline CDR1 and CDR2 sequences are MNHNS and SASEGT. The CDR3 length is 13 residues. The CDR3 DNA reads TGTGCCACCAGTTCTACATTGGCAGAAAAACTGTTTTTT. This encodes CATSSTLAEKLFF.

V gene TRBV4-2 combines with J gene TRBJ2-7; a weak D match, TRBD2 (6 bases). This CDR3 is 15 amino acids long. Germline V gene sequence: CDR1 LGHNA, CDR2 YNFKEQ. V dropped 1 base and J dropped 1 base, with 11 bases sitting between them. As DNA, the CDR3 is TGTGCCAGCAGCCAAGTCGCGGAGGGGTCCTACGAGCAGTACTTC. Amino acid sequence: CASSQVAEGSYEQYF.

This chain links TRBV28 with TRBJ1-5; tentative D call: TRBD1 (5 bases). The V end was cut by 5 bases, the J end by 3 bases, with 11 bases between. Germline CDR1 reads MDHEN; CDR2 reads SYDVKM. The CDR3 is made up of 14 amino acids. For the CDR3, the DNA is TGTGCCAGCAGTCCAGGGAAATACAATCAGCCCCAGCATTTT. This sequence encodes CASSPGKYNQPQHF.

The CDR3: CASSSRDGYGYTF. The DNA of the CDR3 is TGTGCCAGCAGTTCCCGGGACGGCTATGGCTACACCTTC. The rearrangement links TRBV6-6 to TRBJ1-2; a weak D match, TRBD1 (5 bases). This CDR3 contains 13 residues. V shed 4 bases and J shed 4 bases, with 10 bases lying between them. Per the germline V gene, CDR1 is MNHNY and CDR2 is SVGAGI (reference sequence).

J is TRBJ1-1 and V is TRBV21-1; the listed D gene, TRBD1, was not tested against the DNA. TRBV21-1 is tagged as a pseudogene. This CDR3 spans 16 amino acids. The CDR3 loop is CASSKGSGTDNSEAFF. In DNA, the CDR3 is TGTGCCAGCAGCAAAGGTTCCGGGACAGACAACTCTGAAGCTTTCTTT.

This sequence joins TRBV5-1 and TRBJ2-1; possibly TRBD2 for D (6 bases). Germline V lookup: CDR1 SGHRS, CDR2 YFSETQ. The length of the CDR3 is 12 residues. V gave up 5 bases and J gave up 7 bases, with 10 bases separating them. The DNA for the CDR3 is TGCGCCAGCAGGCCCAGCGGGAATGAGCAGTTCTTC. It specifies CASRPSGNEQFF. Based on the CDR3 plus reference TRBV5-1 and TRBJ2-1, the full variable domain is KAGVTQTPRYLIKTRGQQVTLSCSPISGHRSVSWYQQTPGQGLQFLFEYFSETQRNKGNFPGRFSGRQFSNSRSEMNVSTLELGDSALYLCASRPSGNEQFFGPGTRLTVL.

V gene TRBV6-1 combines with J gene TRBJ2-2, with D unclear. Germline CDR1 is MNHNS and CDR2 is SASEGT. CDR3 length: 10 residues. V gave up 10 bases and J gave up 5 bases, with 5 bases separating them. The CDR3 sequence: CATRTGELFF. The CDR3 nucleotides are TGTGCCACCCGGACCGGGGAGCTGTTTTTT.

In nucleotides, the CDR3 is TGCGCCAGCAGCCCCTCGCGGGGGGCCGGGGAGACCCAGTACTTC. Amino acid sequence: CASSPSRGAGETQYF. The chain uses TRBV5-1 and TRBJ2-5, with 8 positions matching TRBD2. Germline V CDR1 and CDR2: SGHRS, YFSETQ. V trimming: 4 bases; J trimming: 5 bases; junction bases outside the gene matches: 10. The CDR3 totals 15 residues. The full variable domain, its missing parts supplied by reference TRBV5-1 and TRBJ2-5, is KAGVTQTPRYLIKTRGQQVTLSCSPISGHRSVSWYQQTPGQGLQFLFEYFSETQRNKGNFPGRFSGRQFSNSRSEMNVSTLELGDSALYLCASSPSRGAGETQYFGPGTRLLVL.

The chain carries TRBV7-9 and TRBJ1-2, with no clear D. The CDR3 runs to 15 residues. Germline values: CDR1 SEHNR, CDR2 FQNEAQ (reference sequence). Trimming shortened V by 1 base and J by 7 bases, and 16 bases separated the two germline ends. Here the CDR3 DNA reads TGTGCCAGCAGCTTAGTAACCGGAATCGAGCGTGGCTACACCTTC. Translated: CASSLVTGIERGYTF. Looking up the rest from reference TRBV7-9 and TRBJ1-2 gives the full variable domain: DTGVSQNPRHKITKRGQNVTFRCDPISEHNRLYWYRQTLGQGPEFLTYFQNEAQLEKSRLLSDRFSAERPKGSFSTLEIQRTEQGDSAMYLCASSLVTGIERGYTFGSGTRLTVV.

The chain is built from TRBV19 and TRBJ2-2; D is possibly TRBD2 (5 bases). The germline CDR1 and CDR2 sequences are LNHDA and SQIVND (reference sequence). V was cut by 6 bases and J by 4 bases, with 18 bases left in between. The CDR3 spans 16 residues. The CDR3 reads CASSFSRGRFTGELFF. The CDR3 DNA reads TGTGCCAGTAGCTTCTCTCGGGGAAGATTCACCGGGGAGCTGTTTTTT.

The V gene is TRBV2, the J gene TRBJ2-7, with D possibly TRBD1 on 5 matching bases. The V and J ends lost 4 bases and 5 bases respectively, with 12 bases between them. CDR1 SNHLY and CDR2 FYNNEI come from the germline V gene. The CDR3 is 13 amino acids. The CDR3 nucleotides read TGTGCCAGCAGTGGGCAGGGCCCCCACGAGCAGTACTTC. Its translation is CASSGQGPHEQYF.

The V and J genes are TRBV5-6 and TRBJ2-5, with D perhaps TRBD2 (6 bases). Germline lookup yields CDR1 SGHDT and CDR2 YYEEEE. This CDR3 has 14 amino acids. Trimming stripped 1 base from V and 5 bases from J, with 12 bases between. CDR3: CASSLTSRLETQYF. The CDR3, as DNA: TGTGCCAGCAGCTTGACTAGCCGGCTGGAGACCCAGTACTTC.

The V gene is TRBV4-1, the J gene TRBJ1-1; no firm D call. Trimming removed 0 bases at V and 7 bases at J, with 12 bases between. The CDR3 consists of 14 residues. Germline assignment: CDR1 MGHRA and CDR2 YSYEKL. CDR3 region: CASSQDPSTVEAFF. The CDR3 DNA is TGCGCCAGCAGCCAAGATCCCTCAACAGTTGAAGCTTTCTTT.

This clone was detected once. The CDR3 DNA follows: TGTGCCAGCAGCTTTCAGGGGGCTGAAGCTTTCTTT. Translated: CASSFQGAEAFF. The chain combines TRBV5-6 with TRBJ1-1, with TRBD1 matching 7 bases. Germline V gene sequence: CDR1 SGHDT, CDR2 YYEEEE. With 2 bases clipped from V and 6 bases from J, the junction kept 1 base outside the gene matches. CDR3 size: 12 residues.

This chain joins TRBV6-5 and TRBJ2-7; TRBD1 matches at 7 bases. The germline V gene has CDR1 MNHEY and CDR2 SVGAGI. The CDR3 totals 15 residues. V shed 3 bases and J 1 base; nucleotides not matched to a gene: 6. CDR3 nucleotides: TGTGCCAGCAGTTATTCAGGACAGGAATCCTACGAGCAGTACTTC. The encoded protein is CASSYSGQESYEQYF.

This chain links TRBV4-1 with TRBJ2-7; D unresolved. This CDR3 contains 19 residues. In germline, CDR1 is MGHRA, CDR2 YSYEKL. Trimming removed 3 bases at V and 5 bases at J, with 29 bases between. CDR3 sequence: CASSQFLGLSLFVPHEQYF. The CDR3 nucleotides read TGCGCCAGCAGCCAGTTTTTGGGTTTGAGTCTTTTCGTTCCCCACGAGCAGTACTTC.

V usage is TRBV30 and J usage is TRBJ2-3; D remains ambiguous. V lost 2 bases and J lost 0, with 9 bases in between. The CDR3 loop spans 14 amino acids. CDR1 is GTSNPN and CDR2 is SVGIG in the germline V gene (reference sequence). CDR3 sequence reads: CAWSPPPSTDTQYF. CDR3 bases: TGTGCCTGGAGTCCCCCCCCGAGCACAGATACGCAGTATTTT.

This rearrangement joins TRBV30 to TRBJ2-1, with 11 nucleotides matching TRBD2. The junction had 4 bases not matched to a gene; V was cut back by 3 bases and J by 3 bases. Germline-derived CDR1 and CDR2 are GTSNPN and SVGIG (reference sequence). The CDR3 totals 15 residues. The CDR3 bases are TGTGCCTGGAGGACCCTAGCGGGAGGCTACAATGAGCAGTTCTTC. Its protein product is CAWRTLAGGYNEQFF.

The chain links TRBV28 to TRBJ1-1; TRBD1 aligns across 9 bases. Germline lookup yields CDR1 MDHEN and CDR2 SYDVKM. V shed 7 bases and J 11 bases; nucleotides not matched to a gene: 14. The CDR3 runs 14 residues. CDR3 region: CASTTGTGSLLAFF. The CDR3 DNA sequence: TGTGCCAGCACCACCGGGACAGGGTCGCTTTTGGCTTTCTTT. Using reference TRBV28 and TRBJ1-1 for the parts outside the CDR3, the full variable domain is DVKVTQSSRYLVKRTGEKVFLECVQDMDHENMFWYRQDPGLGLRLIYFSYDVKMKEKGDIPEGYSVSREKKERFSLILESASTNQTSMYLCASTTGTGSLLAFFGQGTRLTVV.

V gene TRBV10-3 combines with J gene TRBJ1-1; D is unresolved. The ends were cut back, 5 bases at V and 0 bases at J, with 7 bases in the middle. The CDR3 loop spans 13 amino acids. The germline V gene encodes CDR1 ENHRY and CDR2 SYGVKD. CDR3 sequence: CAISQKMNTEAFF. For the CDR3, the DNA is TGTGCCATCAGTCAGAAGATGAACACTGAAGCTTTCTTT.

The rearrangement uses TRBV7-9 and TRBJ2-6, with TRBD2 as a possible D gene (5 bases). The CDR3 length is 15 residues. The germline V and J ends were trimmed by 5 bases and 2 bases, with 10 bases remaining between them. The germline gives CDR1 SEHNR, CDR2 FQNEAQ (reference sequence). CDR3 nucleotide sequence: TGTGCCAGCAGCGCCGAGGGAGCTGGGGCCAACGTCCTGACTTTC. Protein: CASSAEGAGANVLTF.

The chain is built from TRBV5-1 and TRBJ2-7, with D tentatively TRBD2 (6 bases). Germline assignment: CDR1 SGHRS and CDR2 YFSETQ. The germline V and J ends were trimmed by 1 base and 4 bases, with 12 bases remaining between them. The CDR3 is 14 residues long. The DNA of the CDR3 is TGCGCCAGCAGCTTGCGGGGGACCTCTTACGAGCAGTACTTC. Protein sequence: CASSLRGTSYEQYF.

This chain connects TRBV19 to TRBJ2-2, with D perhaps assigned TRBD1 or TRBD2 (6 bases each). This CDR3 is 14 amino acids long. Trimming pared 3 bases from V and 6 bases from J, leaving 11 bases between. Germline assignment: CDR1 LNHDA and CDR2 SQIVND (reference sequence). The DNA of the CDR3 is TGTGCCAGTAGTATCGGGGGCGAGCCCGGGGAGCTGTTTTTT. Protein: CASSIGGEPGELFF.

This chain connects TRBV19 to TRBJ2-7; no clear D gene. Germline CDR1 reads LNHDA; CDR2 reads SQIVND (reference sequence). CDR3 length equals 16 residues. V was cut by 1 base and J by 0 bases, with 13 bases left in between. CDR3 in amino acids: CASSIGSDHISYEQYF. The CDR3 coding sequence is TGTGCCAGTAGTATAGGATCGGACCACATCTCCTACGAGCAGTACTTC.

The chain has TRBV6-6 and TRBJ2-2, with a weak D call TRBD1 (6 bases). CDR3 size: 14 residues. V dropped 5 bases and J dropped 7 bases, with 14 bases sitting between them. Germline CDR1 reads MNHNY; CDR2 reads SVGAGI (reference sequence). The CDR3 nucleotides are TGTGCCAGCAGTGAGCCCAGGGGAAACGGGGAGCTGTTTTTT. Its translation is CASSEPRGNGELFF.